Below are 29 T cell receptor beta chains sequenced from a single sample in a study of T cell responses to AZD1222 COVID-19 vaccine (dated by TCRdb to 2020 to 2022). Library preparation used the immunoSEQ multiplex PCR assay. TCRdb stores this immuneACCESS table with in-frame sequences only. Part of the clones is absent; in the studies checked, under half of the shortfall reflects unresolved V genes, and no reason is known for the rest. In this sample the table shows around 120,000 clones, less than 95% of which occur a single time. The leading ten clones occupy 7.2% of the sample. Reading the label with the study, this specimen's time point is: baseline before first vaccination. The starting material was peripheral blood, obtained on day 0 of AZD1222 vaccination. The source is an adult in good health.

With respect to this clone: The junction shows a germline mismatch at one end, possibly a read error. This chain connects TRBV19 to TRBJ2-1, with D unresolved. The CDR3 contains 15 residues. Germline lookup yields CDR1 LNHDA and CDR2 SQIVND (reference sequence). The CDR3 coding sequence is TGTGCCAGTAGCATAGGCCTAGGCTCCTACAATGAGCAGTTCTTC. Its translation is CASSIGLGSYNEQFF. The full variable domain, in which reference TRBV19 and TRBJ2-1 provide the parts outside the CDR3, is DGGITQSPKYLFRKEGQNVTLSCEQNLNHDAMYWYRQDPGQGLRLIYYSQIVNDFQKGDIAEGYSVSREKKESFPLTVTSAQKNPTAFYLCASSIGLGSYNEQFFGPGTRLTVL.

The genes are TRBV5-4 and TRBJ1-6; tentatively, D is TRBD1 (6 bases). The length of the CDR3 is 15 residues. V lost 4 bases and J 9 bases, leaving 17 bases between the germline ends. Germline V gives CDR1 SGHNT, CDR2 YYREEE (reference sequence). CDR3 in DNA: TGTGCCAGCAGCAACCTGGACAGCTCTCGTTCACCCCTCCACTTT. Translating it yields CASSNLDSSRSPLHF.

The table lists this clone with a count of one. The V and J genes are TRBV7-8 and TRBJ1-5, with 11 bases that match TRBD1. The junction had 5 bases not matched to a gene; V was cut back by 4 bases and J by 0 bases. CDR3 length: 17 amino acids. CDR1 is SGHVS, CDR2 FQNEAQ, per germline. CDR3 in DNA: TGTGCCAGCAGCTCGGGACAGGGGGTCAATAGCAATCAGCCCCAGCATTTT. Encoded protein: CASSSGQGVNSNQPQHF.

Here the CDR3 DNA reads TGTGCCAGCAGCCAAGAAGGTGGGAGAGGAGAGACCCAGTACTTC. As protein: CASSQEGGRGETQYF. The genes are TRBV3-1 (or the pseudogene TRBV3-2) and TRBJ2-5; TRBD2 is a possible D gene (5 bases). The germline V gene has CDR1 LGHDT and CDR2 YNNKEL (reference sequence). The V gene lost 0 bases and the J gene lost 4 bases, with 12 bases spanning the gap. CDR3 size: 15 residues.

The chain couples TRBV5-1 to TRBJ2-3; 9 nucleotides agree with TRBD2. V lost 1 base to trimming and J lost 3 bases; unmatched junction nucleotides: 6. The CDR3 contains 16 residues. CDR1 and CDR2 from the germline V gene are SGHRS and YFSETQ. Written as DNA, the CDR3 is TGCGCCAGCAGCTTGTATCCAGCGGGAGGAACAGATACGCAGTATTTT. Encoded protein: CASSLYPAGGTDTQYF.

This chain connects TRBV20-1 to TRBJ1-1; 11 bases are shared with TRBD1. Germline V gene lookup returns CDR1 DFQATT and CDR2 SNEGSKA (reference sequence). The length of the CDR3 is 18 residues. Trimming took 3 bases from V and 3 from J; bases not matched to a gene: 15. The CDR3 nucleotides are TGCAGTGCTAGTTCTCACCGGGACAGGGGGTCACTGTACACTGAAGCTTTCTTT. Amino acids: CSASSHRDRGSLYTEAFF.

The J gene is TRBJ2-7, the V gene TRBV11-2, with D perhaps matching TRBD1 (6 bases). Trimming pared 4 bases from V and 0 bases from J, leaving 10 bases between. Germline values: CDR1 SGHAT, CDR2 FQNNGV. CDR3 length: 14 residues. CDR3 residues: CASSSTGSSYEQYF. CDR3 bases: TGTGCCAGCAGCTCTACAGGGAGCTCCTACGAGCAGTACTTC.

The chain uses TRBV29-1 and TRBJ1-1, with D possibly TRBD1 on 6 matching bases. The CDR3 runs to 13 residues. V lost 7 bases and J 7 bases, leaving 19 bases between the germline ends. The germline CDR1 and CDR2 sequences are SQVTM and ANQGSEA. For the CDR3, the DNA is TGCAGCGCAGGCGTAAGGGGGGGCCTTGAAGCTTTCTTT. This translates into CSAGVRGGLEAFF.

The chain joins TRBV7-8 to TRBJ2-3; D is possibly TRBD2 (5 bases). The CDR3 contains 15 residues. V lost 3 bases and J lost 0, with 10 bases in between. Germline CDR1 is SGHVS and CDR2 is FQNEAQ. The CDR3 spells CASSFSVYSTDTQYF. CDR3 DNA sequence: TGTGCCAGCAGCTTTAGCGTGTATAGCACAGATACGCAGTATTTT.

The V call is TRBV24-1, the J call TRBJ2-7, with 7 bases identical to TRBD1. Looked up from germline, CDR1 is KGHDR and CDR2 is SFDVKD. CDR3 size: 14 residues. The J segment lost 0 bases and the V segment lost 4 bases, leaving 2 bases of the junction unmatched. CDR3 amino acids: CATSEAGGSYEQYF. CDR3 DNA: TGTGCCACCAGTGAAGCAGGGGGCTCCTACGAGCAGTACTTC.

This clone has a handful of counts. The V and J genes are TRBV5-6 and TRBJ2-5, with a possible D match to TRBD2 (6 bases). Germline assignment: CDR1 SGHDT and CDR2 YYEEEE. This CDR3 has 13 residues. V lost 4 bases, J lost 7 bases, and 14 bases lay in between. CDR3 amino acids: CASSLGGRLTQYF. Written as DNA, the CDR3 is TGTGCCAGCAGCCTGGGTGGGAGGCTGACCCAGTACTTC.

This clone was observed a single time. The V call is TRBV2, the J call TRBJ2-1; TRBD2 might be the D (6 bases). The CDR3 runs to 15 residues. The ends were cut back, 3 bases at V and 8 bases at J, with 17 bases in the middle. Per germline, CDR1 SNHLY and CDR2 FYNNEI. The CDR3: CASSEGLSTTDEQFF. CDR3 nucleotide sequence: TGTGCCAGCAGTGAGGGACTTTCTACCACGGATGAGCAGTTCTTC.

The rearrangement uses TRBV19 and TRBJ1-1, with D hard to call. Germline assignment: CDR1 LNHDA and CDR2 SQIVND (reference sequence). The CDR3 covers 14 residues. The V end was cut by 9 bases, the J end by 4 bases, with 18 bases between. The CDR3 region has the DNA TGTGCCAGCACCAATCAAGGGATTGCCACTGAAGCTTTCTTT. Its translation: CASTNQGIATEAFF.

V and J are TRBV28 and TRBJ1-1; 7 bases are shared with TRBD1. The CDR3 length is 14 residues. The germline CDR1 and CDR2 sequences are MDHEN and SYDVKM. Trimming at V came to 7 bases and at J to 7 bases, leaving 12 bases not matched to a gene. CDR3 nucleotide sequence: TGTGCCAGCACCCAGGAAGGGGGCGATGATGAAGCTTTCTTT. This sequence encodes CASTQEGGDDEAFF.

CDR3 coding DNA: TGTGCCAGCAGAGGGGGTAGCGGCATCCTCTATGGCTACACCTTC. Residues: CASRGGSGILYGYTF. V and J are TRBV28 and TRBJ1-2; weak D call: TRBD1 (6 bases). Germline loops: CDR1 MDHEN, CDR2 SYDVKM. Trimming cost V 6 bases and J 4 bases, with 18 bases left between them. The CDR3 contains 15 residues.

The chain recombines TRBV18 with TRBJ2-3; no firm D call. CDR1 KGHSH and CDR2 LQKENI come from the germline V gene. The germline V and J ends were trimmed by 2 bases and 3 bases, with 9 bases remaining between them. The CDR3 consists of 14 residues. CDR3 residues: CASSPSSITDTQYF. The CDR3, as DNA: TGTGCCAGCTCACCATCGAGCATAACAGATACGCAGTATTTT.

The genes are TRBV6-5 and TRBJ2-5; 7 bases agree with TRBD1. Germline CDR1 MNHEY, CDR2 SVGAGI. V dropped 8 bases and J dropped 3; count of bases not matched to a gene: 3. CDR3 length: 12 residues. CDR3: CASVDRKETQYF. Here the CDR3 DNA reads TGTGCCAGCGTGGACAGGAAAGAGACCCAGTACTTC.

V gene TRBV19 combines with J gene TRBJ2-3; 10 positions agree with TRBD2. CDR1 is LNHDA and CDR2 is SQIVND in the germline V gene (reference sequence). Trimming cost V 11 bases and J 8 bases; bases outside gene matches: 16. The CDR3 runs 15 residues. CDR3 sequence (DNA): TGTGCCGTCGCCCAGGCTAGCGGGAGTTTGGCTACGCAGTATTTT. The encoded protein is CAVAQASGSLATQYF.

This CDR3 reads CASSLQPGQGASGANVLTF. The CDR3 DNA is TGTGCCAGCAGCTTACAGCCAGGACAGGGGGCCTCTGGGGCCAACGTCCTGACTTTC. The rearrangement uses TRBV13 and TRBJ2-6; 11 bases align to TRBD1. The V gene's germline CDR1 is PRHDT and CDR2 FYEKMQ (reference sequence). Unmatched junction bases numbered 6, after V lost 2 bases and J lost 0 bases. CDR3 size: 19 residues.

This rearrangement joins TRBV3-1 (or the pseudogene TRBV3-2) to TRBJ2-5, with 8 positions matching TRBD1. There are 16 residues in the CDR3. V lost 2 bases and J lost 2; bases outside the gene matches: 7. Looked up from germline, CDR1 is LGHDT and CDR2 is YNNKEL (reference sequence). The CDR3 protein is CASSQPSTGEQETQYF. The CDR3 bases are TGTGCCAGCAGCCAACCTTCGACAGGGGAGCAAGAGACCCAGTACTTC.

The rearrangement joins TRBV7-2 to TRBJ2-6; no firm D call. The CDR3 contains 15 residues. The V and J ends lost 3 bases and 2 bases respectively, with 8 bases between them. Germline assignment: CDR1 SGHTA and CDR2 FQGNSA. As DNA, the CDR3 is TGTGCCAGCAGCTTTCCCCAGCCTGGGGCCAACGTCCTGACTTTC. Translation gives CASSFPQPGANVLTF.

The chain is built from TRBV9 and TRBJ2-3, with 8 bases identical to TRBD2. CDR1 and CDR2 (germline): SGDLS, YYNGEE. CDR3 length: 18 residues. The junction had 12 bases not matched to a gene; V was cut back by 3 bases and J by 0 bases. The CDR3 reads CASSGAVLAEGSTDTQYF. In DNA, the CDR3 is TGTGCCAGCAGCGGAGCGGTACTAGCGGAGGGAAGCACAGATACGCAGTATTTT.

The chain recombines TRBV20-1 with TRBJ1-1, with D possibly TRBD1 on 6 matching bases. V lost 3 bases and J lost 7, with 12 bases in between. Germline loops: CDR1 DFQATT, CDR2 SNEGSKA (reference sequence). The CDR3 spans 12 residues. CDR3 sequence reads: CSASQGTFEAFF. In DNA form, the CDR3 reads TGCAGTGCTAGTCAGGGGACCTTTGAAGCTTTCTTT.

The rearrangement uses TRBV6-1 and TRBJ2-7; 10 bases line up with TRBD1. Germline values: CDR1 MNHNS, CDR2 SASEGT. There are 16 residues in the CDR3. V shed 3 bases and J 0 bases; nucleotides not matched to a gene: 5. In DNA form, the CDR3 reads TGTGCCAGCAGTGACCGGGACAGGGGTGCCTCCTACGAGCAGTACTTC. Amino acids: CASSDRDRGASYEQYF.

This clone was observed a single time. The chain links TRBV5-5 to TRBJ1-5, with 7 nucleotides matching TRBD1. J gave up 4 bases and V 3 bases, and 16 bases lay outside the gene matches. CDR1 is SGHKS, CDR2 YYEKEE, per germline (reference sequence). This CDR3 contains 18 residues. The CDR3 nucleotides read TGTGCCAGCAGCTCTACCCCGTCCGTGACAGGGTGGAATCAGCCCCAGCATTTT. This translates into CASSSTPSVTGWNQPQHF.

The chain has TRBV27 and TRBJ2-2; 7 bases fit TRBD1. Per the germline V gene, CDR1 is MNHEY and CDR2 is SMNVEV (reference sequence). V was clipped by 5 bases and J by 5 bases; unmatched bases: 11. CDR3 length: 16 amino acids. The CDR3 loop is CASSPGQDNWTGELFF. DNA for the CDR3: TGTGCCAGCAGTCCCGGACAGGATAATTGGACCGGGGAGCTGTTTTTT.

CDR3 loop: CASIRGQSFNEQFF. CDR3 sequence (DNA): TGTGCCAGCATCCGTGGACAGAGTTTCAATGAGCAGTTCTTC. V and J are TRBV2 and TRBJ2-1, with D perhaps TRBD1 (6 bases). The ends were cut back, 7 bases at V and 6 bases at J, with 16 bases in the middle. CDR1 is SNHLY and CDR2 is FYNNEI in the germline V gene. The CDR3 runs to 14 residues.

The V call is TRBV3-1 (or the pseudogene TRBV3-2), the J call TRBJ2-1; 9 nucleotides align to TRBD2. The CDR3 has 16 residues. CDR1 is LGHDT and CDR2 is YNNKEL in the germline V gene (reference sequence). Trimming at V came to 5 bases and at J to 10 bases, leaving 15 bases not matched to a gene. CDR3 sequence (DNA): TGTGCCAGCAGCACCCGACTAGCGGACCTGAACAGGGAGCAGTTCTTC. Translating it yields CASSTRLADLNREQFF.

The chain joins TRBV19 to TRBJ2-2, with D possibly TRBD1 on 6 matching bases. V lost 2 bases and J 3 bases, leaving 13 bases between the germline ends. The CDR3 runs 16 residues. Germline loops: CDR1 LNHDA, CDR2 SQIVND (reference sequence). The CDR3 loop reads CASSILWAGDTGELFF. CDR3 nucleotides: TGTGCCAGTAGTATACTTTGGGCAGGGGACACCGGGGAGCTGTTTTTT.